This paragraph covers one T cell receptor beta chain sequence. Trimming removed 5 bases from V and 6 bases from J, with 13 bases in between. Germline lookup yields CDR1 SEHNR and CDR2 FQNEAQ (reference sequence). This CDR3 comprises 13 residues. Reverse transcription of all isolated RNA meant that expressed TCRB transcripts were sequenced. Profiling relied on immunoSEQ multiplex PCR, and the TCRdb table lists in-frame clones only, not all of them. The table has about 350,000 clones, less than 20% seen once. These data are taken from a study of beta chain features in type 1 diabetes. Sequenced material: naive CD4+ T cells from blood. The TCR originated in a woman under 30 in good health. This sequence joins TRBV7-9 and TRBJ1-2, with D hard to call. CDR3 sequence reads: CASSRFPNHGYTF. The CDR3 DNA follows: TGTGCCAGCAGCCGGTTCCCGAATCATGGCTACACCTTC.